There are many counts of the clone carrying this TCR beta chain. Time point indicated: sample taken at primary tumor resection. Whole RNA obtained from tumor, nontumor lung or frozen PBMC underwent sequencing without sorting. The germline gives CDR1 SQVTM, CDR2 ANQGSEA. The CDR3 is made up of 14 amino acids. Trimming stripped 5 bases from V and 7 bases from J, with 18 bases between. The sample originates from a study of spatial heterogeneity in lung cancer. TCRdb used MiXCR to reprocess the 5' RACE reads, holding one entry per CDR3 protein. The sample shows roughly 36,000 distinct CDR3 sequences, roughly 5.8% of them seen only once.

The sequence derives from a male donor with early-stage non-small cell lung cancer. Source: PBMCs, taken at surgery. The genes are TRBV29-1 and TRBJ1-5, with a tentative D call TRBD1 (5 bases). CDR3 in amino acids: CSVIFSGLGQPQHF. Here the CDR3 DNA reads TGCAGCGTTATCTTTTCAGGGCTTGGGCAGCCCCAGCATTTT.